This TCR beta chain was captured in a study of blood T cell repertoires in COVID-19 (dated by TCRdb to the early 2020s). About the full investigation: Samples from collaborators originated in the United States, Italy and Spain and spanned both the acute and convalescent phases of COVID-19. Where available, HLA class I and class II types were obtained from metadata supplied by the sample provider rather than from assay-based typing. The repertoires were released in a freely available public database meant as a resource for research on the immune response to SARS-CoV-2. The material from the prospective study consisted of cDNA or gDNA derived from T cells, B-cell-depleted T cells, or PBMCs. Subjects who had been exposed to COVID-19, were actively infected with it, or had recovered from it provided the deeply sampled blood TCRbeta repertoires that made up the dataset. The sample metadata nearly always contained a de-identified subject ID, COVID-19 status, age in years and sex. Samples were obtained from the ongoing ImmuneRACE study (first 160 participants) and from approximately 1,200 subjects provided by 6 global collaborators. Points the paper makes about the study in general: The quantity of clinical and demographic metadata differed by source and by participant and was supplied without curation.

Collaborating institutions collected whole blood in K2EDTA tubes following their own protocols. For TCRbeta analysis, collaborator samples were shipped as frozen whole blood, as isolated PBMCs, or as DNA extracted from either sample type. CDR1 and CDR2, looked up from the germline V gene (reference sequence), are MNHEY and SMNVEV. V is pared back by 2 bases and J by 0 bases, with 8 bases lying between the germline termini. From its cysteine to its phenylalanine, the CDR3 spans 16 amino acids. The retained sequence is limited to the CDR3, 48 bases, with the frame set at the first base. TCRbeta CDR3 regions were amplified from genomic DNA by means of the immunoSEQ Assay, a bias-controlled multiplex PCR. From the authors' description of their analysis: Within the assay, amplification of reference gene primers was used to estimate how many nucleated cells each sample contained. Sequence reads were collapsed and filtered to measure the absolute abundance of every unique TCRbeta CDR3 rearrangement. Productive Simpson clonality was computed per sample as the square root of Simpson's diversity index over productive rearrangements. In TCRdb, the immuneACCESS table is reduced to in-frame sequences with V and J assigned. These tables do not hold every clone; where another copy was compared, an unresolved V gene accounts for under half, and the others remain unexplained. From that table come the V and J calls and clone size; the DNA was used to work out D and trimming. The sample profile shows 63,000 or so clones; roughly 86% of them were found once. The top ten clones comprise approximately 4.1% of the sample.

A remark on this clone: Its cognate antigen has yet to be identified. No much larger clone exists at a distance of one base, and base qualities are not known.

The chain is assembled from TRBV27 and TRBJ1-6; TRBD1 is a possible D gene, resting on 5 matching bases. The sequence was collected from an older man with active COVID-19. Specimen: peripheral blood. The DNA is TGTGCCAGCAGTTTAGGGGGGAGCTCCTATAATTCACCCCTCCACTTT. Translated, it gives CASSLGGSSYNSPLHF.